The 5 T cell receptor beta chains below all came from one sample that was sequenced in a study of cytotoxic CD8 clonotypes in ibrutinib-treated CLL. Method: immunoSEQ multiplex PCR; TCRdb's copy keeps in-frame clones and lacks some. The top ten clones hold approximately 2% of a sample with under 200,000 clones, 81% of them seen once. The input for sequencing was PBMCs, taken after 12 months of ibrutinib treatment. The origin of the receptors is a human donor with chronic lymphocytic leukemia.

The chain carries TRBV19 and TRBJ1-4, with D possibly being TRBD1 (6 bases). The CDR3 totals 15 residues. Germline V gene data show CDR1 as LNHDA and CDR2 as SQIVND (reference sequence). The V gene lost 5 bases and the J gene lost 8 bases, with 18 bases spanning the gap. In nucleotides, the CDR3 is TGTGCCAGTAGTTTCGGGGGCCTCTCCTTGGAAAAACTGTTTTTT. Its protein is CASSFGGLSLEKLFF.

The V and J genes are TRBV18 and TRBJ1-1; D is uncertain. V gave up 0 bases and J gave up 4 bases, with 6 bases separating them. The germline gives CDR1 KGHSH, CDR2 LQKENI. The CDR3 consists of 13 residues. The CDR3 sequence is CASSPPFRTEAFF. The CDR3 region has the DNA TGTGCCAGCTCACCACCCTTCCGCACTGAAGCTTTCTTT. Based on the CDR3 plus reference TRBV18 and TRBJ1-1, the full variable domain is NAGVMQNPRHLVRRRGQEARLRCSPMKGHSHVYWYRQLPEEGLKFMVYLQKENIIDESGMPKERFSAEFPKEGPSILRIQQVVRGDSAAYFCASSPPFRTEAFFGQGTRLTVV.

The rearrangement joins TRBV6-6 to TRBJ1-2; no clear D gene. The CDR3 totals 13 residues. From germline, CDR1 is MNHNY and CDR2 SVGAGI (reference sequence). V shed 2 bases and J shed 2 bases, with 6 bases lying between them. As DNA, the CDR3 is TGTGCCAGCAGTTACGTACAGAACTATGGCTACACCTTC. Protein: CASSYVQNYGYTF.

The chain is built from TRBV6-1 and TRBJ1-1, with 7 bases lining up with TRBD1. The germline V gene encodes CDR1 MNHNS and CDR2 SASEGT. V shed 4 bases, J shed 10 bases, and the junction held 9 bases outside the gene matches. CDR3 size: 13 residues. CDR3 DNA sequence: TGTGCCAGCAGTGCCGGCCGACAGGGACGAGCTTTCTTT. Protein: CASSAGRQGRAFF.

The rearrangement joins TRBV5-4 to TRBJ2-1; 9 nucleotides match TRBD2. The trim removed 4 bases at V and 1 base at J, leaving 3 bases unmatched. Germline values: CDR1 SGHNT, CDR2 YYREEE (reference sequence). This CDR3 contains 15 residues. CDR3 DNA sequence: TGTGCCAGCAGCACGACTAGCGGATCCTACAATGAGCAGTTCTTC. Translating gives CASSTTSGSYNEQFF.